This T cell receptor beta chain was observed in a study of cytotoxic CD8 clonotypes in ibrutinib-treated CLL. Across the study: Across the patients, roughly 10 were relapsed/refractory, roughly 14 treatment-naive and under 18 IGHV unmutated. Study findings and constraints: Clonotypes that were public were uncommon, and they contracted or stayed stable on treatment. Clonality rose at ibrutinib response and fell back toward baseline at progression.

Points on this clone: Its cognate antigen is unknown.

The protocol was immunoSEQ multiplex PCR, while the TCRdb copy is restricted to in-frame clones and leaves out a portion. This sample has approximately 100,000 clones, with around 73% found just once. Approximately 2.2 micrograms of genomic DNA came from cryopreserved PBMCs for TCR beta libraries. In germline, CDR1 is SGHVS, CDR2 FNYEAQ. This CDR3 has 16 amino acids. Trimming left V 5 bases short and J 6 bases short, with 20 bases between. The receptor was isolated from a human donor with chronic lymphocytic leukemia. The V and J genes are TRBV7-6 and TRBJ2-1; D is unclear. The material sequenced was PBMCs, taken after 12 months of ibrutinib treatment. The CDR3 DNA follows: TGTGCCAGCAGCCAAAGAAGTACACGAGCTAGCAATGAGCAGTTCTTC. Protein product: CASSQRSTRASNEQFF.